The rows below give T cell receptor beta chains drawn from one sample of a study of blood T cell repertoires in COVID-19. Profiled with immunoSEQ multiplex PCR; TCRdb holds only in-frame clones, not every one. The profile shows nearly 15,000 clones, 60% to 85% of them singletons. Source material: peripheral blood. These receptors originate from a man in his sixties with acute or convalescent COVID-19. Each CDR3 is given with its conserved first and last residue. A D gene is named only where the DNA matches it firmly. Only some rows state a clone size, as once, few, many or a class for expanded clones.

D	V	size	length	J	DNA	CDR3
-	TRBV27	-	12	TRBJ1-2	TGTGCCAGCAGCAGCGATTCCTATGGCTACACCTTC	CASSSDSYGYTF
-	TRBV7-2	once	15	TRBJ1-4	TGTGCCAGCAGCTTTAGAGGAGTACCGAATGAAAAACTGTTTTTT	CASSFRGVPNEKLFF
-	TRBV19	-	14	TRBJ2-3	TGTGCCAGTAGTACAGGGTGGGGTACAGATACGCAGTATTTT	CASSTGWGTDTQYF
TRBD1	TRBV28	-	16	TRBJ2-7	TGTGCCAGCAGTTTGACGGGACAGGGTCTCGCCTACGAGCAGTACTTC	CASSLTGQGLAYEQYF
-	TRBV19	-	14	TRBJ2-3	TGTGCCAGTAGGGACTTACTTAGTACAGATACGCAGTATTTT	CASRDLLSTDTQYF
-	TRBV19	-	13	TRBJ2-1	TGTGCCAGTAGCCTAGGCAGCTTCAATGAGCAGTTCTTC	CASSLGSFNEQFF
TRBD1	TRBV6-1	-	17	TRBJ2-7	TGTGCCAGCAGTGGTCCTAGTCAAGACAGGGCTTCCTACGAGCAGTACTTC	CASSGPSQDRASYEQYF
-	TRBV20-1	-	11	TRBJ1-1	TGCAGTGCTAGCTCGGGACACGAAGCTTTCTTT	CSASSGHEAFF
TRBD1	TRBV30	-	12	TRBJ1-2	TGTGCCTGGAGTTTCGCGGGACAGGCAAGCACCTTC	CAWSFAGQASTF
-	TRBV3-1/TRBV3-2	-	16	TRBJ2-2	TGTGCCAGCAGCTTTAATCTAGCGTCGGGCACCGGGGAGCTGTTTTTT	CASSFNLASGTGELFF
-	TRBV7-2	-	16	TRBJ1-5	TGTGCCAGCAGCATTCGATCAGGGATTAGCAATCAGCCCCAGCATTTT	CASSIRSGISNQPQHF
-	TRBV4-3	-	15	TRBJ2-2	TGCGCCAGCAGCCAAGTGCGCAGGCTCACCGGGGAGCTGTTTTTT	CASSQVRRLTGELFF
-	TRBV19	-	15	TRBJ1-1	TGTGCCAGTAGTATACTTTGGACACAGAACACTGAAGCTTTCTTT	CASSILWTQNTEAFF
-	TRBV30	medium-sized	15	TRBJ1-1	TGTGCCTGGCTCAGAGGGGGTTTTGGGCGCACTGAAGCTTTCTTT	CAWLRGGFGRTEAFF
-	TRBV7-8	-	14	TRBJ2-7	TGTGCCAGCAGCTCCGACGGAGGCCCCTACGAGCAGTACTTC	CASSSDGGPYEQYF
-	TRBV27	-	15	TRBJ1-5	TGTGCCAGCAGTTTATTTGGGCAGGGGAATCAGCCCCAGCATTTT	CASSLFGQGNQPQHF
-	TRBV7-9	-	14	TRBJ2-7	TGTGCCAGCAGCTTACTGGGGGCCGACTACGAGCAGTACTTC	CASSLLGADYEQYF
-	TRBV4-3	once	16	TRBJ2-3	TGCGCCAGCAGCCAATCAGACAGGGGCGGGGGAGATACGCAGTATTTT	CASSQSDRGGGDTQYF
-	TRBV7-3	-	14	TRBJ2-2	TGTGCCAGCAGTCCCTCCCTAAACACCGGGGAGCTGTTTTTT	CASSPSLNTGELFF
-	TRBV6-2/TRBV6-3	-	18	TRBJ2-3	TGTGCCAGCAGTTTCGCGGAACTATACCGGGTCAGCACAGATACGCAGTATTTT	CASSFAELYRVSTDTQYF
TRBD1	TRBV5-1	-	16	TRBJ2-3	TGCGCCAGCAGCTTGGCTAGGACAGGGGGCTCAGATACGCAGTATTTT	CASSLARTGGSDTQYF
TRBD1	TRBV10-2	few	12	TRBJ1-4	TGCGCCAGTGGACAGGGGTATGAAAAACTGTTTTTT	CASGQGYEKLFF
-	TRBV13	once	15	TRBJ2-7	TGTGCCAGCAGCTCCCGGGACACCATCTCCTACGAGCAGTACTTC	CASSSRDTISYEQYF
-	TRBV11-3	-	16	TRBJ2-2	TGTGCCAGCAGCCCGGGACTCGGTGCGAACACCGGGGAGCTGTTTTTT	CASSPGLGANTGELFF
-	TRBV6-2/TRBV6-3	medium-sized	14	TRBJ1-5	TGTGCCAGCAGTTCCCCCGGACAGTATCAGCCCCAGCATTTT	CASSSPGQYQPQHF
TRBD1	TRBV27	-	15	TRBJ1-4	TGTGCCAGCAGTCCCGGACAGGGAGCAGCCATCAAACTGTTTTTT	CASSPGQGAAIKLFF
-	TRBV5-6	-	16	TRBJ2-3	TGTGCCAGCAGTTCTCCCGGGACTGATAGTTTCGATACGCAGTATTTT	CASSSPGTDSFDTQYF
-	TRBV4-3	-	18	TRBJ1-3	TGCGCCAGCAGCCAAGCGGTCTCTTCCATAAGCTCTGGAAACACCATATATTTT	CASSQAVSSISSGNTIYF
TRBD1	TRBV4-1	-	15	TRBJ2-2	TGCGCCAGCAGAGGACAGGGGTCAAACACCGGGGAGCTGTTTTTT	CASRGQGSNTGELFF
TRBD2	TRBV5-1	-	16	TRBJ2-3	TGCGCCAGCAGCTTGGTCATGACTAGCGGGTGGGATACGCAGTATTTT	CASSLVMTSGWDTQYF
TRBD1	TRBV5-1	-	16	TRBJ2-2	TGCGCCAGCAGCGCGGACAGGGGAGGCGGCACCGGGGAGCTGTTTTTT	CASSADRGGGTGELFF
-	TRBV19	-	15	TRBJ1-3	TGTGCCAGTAGTGCCAGGGTCTACTCTGGAAACACCATATATTTT	CASSARVYSGNTIYF
TRBD1	TRBV27	-	15	TRBJ2-1	TGTGCCAGCAGTTTTTTAGGGGGCCTCTACAATGAGCAGTTCTTC	CASSFLGGLYNEQFF
TRBD1	TRBV18	-	16	TRBJ2-3	TGTGCCAGCTCACCCGTAGGGACAGGCGGCACAGATACGCAGTATTTT	CASSPVGTGGTDTQYF
TRBD1	TRBV5-1	few	14	TRBJ1-2	TGCGCCAGCAGCTTTGACAGGGGGCTATATGGCTACACCTTC	CASSFDRGLYGYTF
-	TRBV19	-	15	TRBJ1-4	TGTGCCAGTAGTATAGACCCCGGGATTAATGAAAAACTGTTTTTT	CASSIDPGINEKLFF
TRBD1	TRBV2	-	13	TRBJ2-5	TGTGCCAGCACCCCAGGGGGCGAAGGGACCCAGTACTTC	CASTPGGEGTQYF
-	TRBV6-5	few	13	TRBJ1-2	TGTGCCAGCAGACGCGACAGTCAGGGTGGCTACACCTTC	CASRRDSQGGYTF
-	TRBV18	-	15	TRBJ1-3	TGTGCCAGCTCACAAAACGCGCACTCTGGAAACACCATATATTTT	CASSQNAHSGNTIYF
TRBD1	TRBV19	-	14	TRBJ1-6	TGTGCCAGTAGTACGGGACAGTATAATTCACCCCTCCACTTT	CASSTGQYNSPLHF
TRBD1	TRBV5-1	-	16	TRBJ2-2	TGCGCCAGCAGCTTACAGGGGCTGCAAGTAGCCGGGGAGCTGTTTTTT	CASSLQGLQVAGELFF
TRBD1	TRBV27	-	16	TRBJ2-1	TGTGCCAGCAGTTTATCGGGACAGGGATTTATCAATGAGCAGTTCTTC	CASSLSGQGFINEQFF
TRBD1	TRBV29-1	once	12	TRBJ1-1	TGCAGCGCACATCCGGACAGGCTTGAAGCTTTCTTT	CSAHPDRLEAFF
-	TRBV9	few	16	TRBJ1-3	TGTGCCAGCAGCGTAGGACAGGATTACTCTGGAAACACCATATATTTT	CASSVGQDYSGNTIYF
-	TRBV25-1	-	13	TRBJ1-6	TGTGCCAGCAGCCCCGGGGTAGAATCACCCCTCCACTTT	CASSPGVESPLHF
TRBD2	TRBV7-2	-	14	TRBJ2-5	TGTGCCAGCAGCTTAAGGCGGGAGGGGGAGACCCAGTACTTC	CASSLRREGETQYF
-	TRBV15	few	15	TRBJ1-2	TGTGCCACCAGCAGAGGGACCCTAGGGGAGGCTGGCTACACCTTC	CATSRGTLGEAGYTF
TRBD2	TRBV27	-	13	TRBJ2-7	TGTGCCAGCAGAACAGCGGGGGGCAACGAGCAGTACTTC	CASRTAGGNEQYF
-	TRBV27	-	15	TRBJ1-2	TGTGCCAGCAGCCAGGCAGGGGTCAGGGGCTATGGCTACACCTTC	CASSQAGVRGYGYTF
TRBD1	TRBV30	-	12	TRBJ2-3	TGTGCCTGGAAGGGGGCAGCGGATACGCAGTATTTT	CAWKGAADTQYF
-	TRBV19	-	15	TRBJ1-6	TGTGCCAGTAGTATAGAGGCAGGCTATAATTCACCCCTCCACTTT	CASSIEAGYNSPLHF
TRBD2	TRBV6-2/TRBV6-3	-	15	TRBJ2-1	TGTGCCAGCAGTTCGCCGGGACTAGCGGGCAATGAGCAGTTCTTC	CASSSPGLAGNEQFF
-	TRBV27	-	13	TRBJ2-1	TGTGCCAGCAGTTTCAAGCCTCGGGATGAGCAGTTCTTC	CASSFKPRDEQFF
TRBD1	TRBV5-6	-	15	TRBJ2-7	TGTGCCAGCAGCTTTACTGGGACAGTCTCCTACGAGCAGTACTTC	CASSFTGTVSYEQYF
-	TRBV6-2/TRBV6-3	-	16	TRBJ1-3	TGTGCCAGCAGTGCCGGGACACTGCTCTCTGGAAACACCATATATTTT	CASSAGTLLSGNTIYF
TRBD1	TRBV5-8	-	14	TRBJ2-7	TGTGCCAGCAGCCCCACTGGACAGGTCTACGAGCAGTACTTC	CASSPTGQVYEQYF